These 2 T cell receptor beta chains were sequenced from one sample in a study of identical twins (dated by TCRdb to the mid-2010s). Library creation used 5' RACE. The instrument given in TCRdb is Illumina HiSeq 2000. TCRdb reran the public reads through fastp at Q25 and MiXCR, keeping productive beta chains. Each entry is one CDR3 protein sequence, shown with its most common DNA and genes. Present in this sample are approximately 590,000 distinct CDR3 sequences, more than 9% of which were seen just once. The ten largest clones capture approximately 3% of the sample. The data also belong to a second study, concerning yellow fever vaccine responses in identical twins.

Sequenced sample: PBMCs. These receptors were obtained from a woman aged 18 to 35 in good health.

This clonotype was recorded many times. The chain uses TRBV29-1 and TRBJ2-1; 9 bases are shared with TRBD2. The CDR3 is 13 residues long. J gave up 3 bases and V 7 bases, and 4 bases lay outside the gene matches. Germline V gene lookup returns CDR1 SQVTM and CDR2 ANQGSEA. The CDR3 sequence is CSGSREGYNEQFF. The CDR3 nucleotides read TGCAGCGGGTCGCGGGAGGGCTACAATGAGCAGTTCTTC.

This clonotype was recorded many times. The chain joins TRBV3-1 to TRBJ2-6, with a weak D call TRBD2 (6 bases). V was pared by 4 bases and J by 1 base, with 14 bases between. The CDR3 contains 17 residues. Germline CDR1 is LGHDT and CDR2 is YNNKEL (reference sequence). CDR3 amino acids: CASSPYWDFSGANVLTF. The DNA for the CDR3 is TGTGCCAGCAGCCCGTACTGGGACTTTTCTGGGGCCAACGTCCTGACTTTC.